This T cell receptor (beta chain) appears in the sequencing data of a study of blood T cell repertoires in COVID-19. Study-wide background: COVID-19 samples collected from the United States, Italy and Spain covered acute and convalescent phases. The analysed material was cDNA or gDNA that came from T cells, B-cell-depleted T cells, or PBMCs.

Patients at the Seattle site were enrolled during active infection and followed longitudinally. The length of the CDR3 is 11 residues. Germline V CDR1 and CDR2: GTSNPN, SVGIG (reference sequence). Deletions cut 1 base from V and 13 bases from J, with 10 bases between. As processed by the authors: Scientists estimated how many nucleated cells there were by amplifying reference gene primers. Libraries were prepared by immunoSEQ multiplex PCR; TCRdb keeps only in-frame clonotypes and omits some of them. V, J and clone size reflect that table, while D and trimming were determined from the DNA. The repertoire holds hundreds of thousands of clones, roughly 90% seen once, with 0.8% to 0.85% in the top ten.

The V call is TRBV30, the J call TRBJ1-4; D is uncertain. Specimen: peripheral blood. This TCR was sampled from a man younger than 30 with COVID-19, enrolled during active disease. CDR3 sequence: CAWSAGNGLFF. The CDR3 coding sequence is TGTGCCTGGAGTGCGGGAAATGGACTGTTTTTT.